This T cell receptor beta chain was captured by sequencing in a study of PD-1 blockade in classical Hodgkin lymphoma. The time point: cycle 4 day 1 (C4D1), after 6 weeks of nivolumab. In every patient, relapse followed autologous stem cell transplantation, while exposure to brentuximab vedotin differed. Using magnetic negative selection, the CD4+ T cells were separated out of thawed PBMCs. Note on this clone: Its antigen is not identified.

General study results and limits: Patients who responded completely had about the same baseline diversity as newly diagnosed patients. Compared with healthy donors, newly diagnosed patients reportedly showed lower baseline TCR diversity. Patients with an early start, nivolumab under 1 year after ASCT, were excluded. At C4D1, TCR diversity had climbed significantly for CD4+ cells, though not for CD8+ cells.

Sequenced by immunoSEQ multiplex PCR; TCRdb stores in-frame clones only, minus some. The sample records tens of thousands of clones, roughly 80% being singletons. Trimming left V 2 bases short and J 1 base short, with 6 bases between. This CDR3 comprises 13 residues. The V gene's germline CDR1 is SGHRS and CDR2 YFSETQ. Source: CD4+ T cells from blood, taken before the fourth cycle of nivolumab. The sequence was collected from a human donor with classical Hodgkin lymphoma. The chain links TRBV5-1 to TRBJ1-1; no reliable D call. CDR3 loop: CASSLTPNTEAFF. The CDR3 region has the DNA TGCGCCAGCAGCTTAACACCGAACACTGAAGCTTTCTTT.